Listed here is a single T cell receptor (beta chain). Its antigen remains unknown. The source of the sample is a study of T cells in Graves' hyperthyroidism and ophthalmopathy. Trimming stripped 1 base from V and 3 bases from J, with 19 bases between. CDR3 length: 16 amino acids. Germline V CDR1 and CDR2: SQVTM, ANQGSEA. Study-level points and caveats: Most clonotypes expanded in thyroid above 0.001 were likewise present in blood. By a 13 V-J model, ophthalmopathy was set apart from stable hyperthyroidism.

The source material, RNA transcripts, was used to amplify TCR beta CDR3 regions. The TCR CDR3 first-round RT-PCR relied on the HTBI primer set. One entry per CDR3 protein, called by TCRdb with MiXCR from the multiplex PCR reads. The table has hundreds of thousands of distinct CDR3 sequences, approximately 20% seen once. This chain uses TRBV29-1 with TRBJ2-7, with a possible D match to TRBD1 (5 bases). The sample was blood. This TCR derives from a man aged 40-50 years with Graves' ophthalmopathy. The CDR3 spells CSVEAGRHPQGYEQYF. In DNA form, the CDR3 reads TGCAGCGTTGAAGCGGGCAGGCATCCTCAGGGCTACGAGCAGTACTTC.